This TCR beta chain was identified during a study of vaccination and CD4 T cells after COVID-19 (dated by TCRdb to between 2021 and 2024). As for the study more broadly: Convalescent patients had a positive SARS-CoV-2 result on nasal swab PCR, and of these patients, some ten had mild disease and one had severe disease. Two doses of either the Pfizer-BioNTech BNT162b2 vaccine (n=8) or the Moderna mRNA-1273 vaccine (n=2) were administered to participants. Post-vaccine blood samples were taken a median of 72 days after the second vaccine dose, with a range of roughly 13 to 250 days. In over 8 COVID-19 convalescent patients and a handful of infection-naive healthy vaccine recipients, the spike-specific CD4+ TCR repertoire before mRNA vaccination was compared with the repertoire after mRNA vaccination. Post-COVID blood samples were collected from convalescent patients a median of about 92 days after diagnosis, with a range of roughly 35 to 161 days. For stimulating the cultures, overlapping spike peptide pools were used, derived from SARS-CoV-2 as well as from the common cold coronaviruses HCoV-NL63, HCoV-OC43 and HCoV-229E. As controls, cultures received a CEFX viral epitope pool (the positive control), an HIV-1 Nef peptide pool (the negative control), or no peptide at all. In the convalescent cohort there were six males and four females, among whom were two Hispanic individuals, seven Caucasians, two Asians and one multiracial person. The full study reports these points: An increase in the median number of SARS-CoV-2-reactive clonotypes from some 20 after infection to 38 after vaccination was observed, but the change was not found to be significant. Among the post-vaccine SARS-CoV-2-reactive clones in convalescent patients, a median around 86% showed up only after vaccination, which suggests vaccine-specific priming. Nearly all vaccine-specific clones in convalescent patients (304 of 307) were mono-reactive for SARS-CoV-2 spike rather than cross-reactive with common cold coronaviruses. The number of convalescent patients in the study was relatively small, and the study did not examine early timepoints following natural infection.

The library was obtained by PCR. DNA from cultured CD4+ T cells underwent TCR sequencing with the Oncomine TCR Beta short-read assay at the Johns Hopkins FTIC core. Genomic DNA was extracted from the cultured CD4+ T cells with the QIAamp micro DNA kit. Oncomine TCR Beta libraries from cultured CD4+ T cells were pooled with unique dual indexes and sequenced on an Illumina iSeq 100. From the authors' description of their analysis: Non-productive sequences were removed, and CDR3s that did not start with C, did not end with F or W, or were shorter than 7 amino acids were discarded. The MANAFEST web application was used to identify antigen-specific clonotypes by comparing peptide-stimulated wells against reference wells and other culture wells. Positive clones required FDR below 0.05, an odds ratio above 5, and productive frequency above 0.1% in at least two of three replicate wells. A clonotype was classed as cross-reactive if the clonotype showed significant expansion both in SARS-CoV-2 spike wells and in at least one common cold coronavirus spike condition. CDR3 homology was assessed with Levenshtein distances (stringdist) and unrooted phylogenetic trees (ape) in R version 3.6.1. TCRdb reprocessed the public reads (quality trimming at Q25 with fastp, clone calling with MiXCR) and kept in-frame beta chains. For every CDR3 protein sequence, its rows merge into one entry that carries the most common genes and DNA. The V and J calls come from TCRdb's annotation, not from the publication. The sample records 7,400 or so distinct CDR3 sequences, roughly three fifths of which are singletons. Roughly 22% of the sample comes from the top ten.

The sample's treatment or condition label is to be understood as: roughly 11-day PBMC culture with coronavirus spike peptide pools or control peptides (ViraFEST assay). The study used the ViraFEST assay, which expanded antigen-specific T cells with peptide pools and then identified expanded clonotypes by TCR sequencing. Positive SARS-CoV-2 PCR tests in the convalescent patients dated from March to December 2020, before Alpha, Beta and Delta variants emerged in the United States. Each well held 2.2 million or so PBMCs cultured in IMDM containing about 5% human AB serum and 9 to 10 IU/ml IL-2, with about 9.1 ug/ml peptide pools added. Half of the culture medium was replaced with fresh IL-2-containing medium on days 3 and 7. After 10 to 11 days of culture, CD4+ T cells were isolated by negative selection using the EasySep CD4+ T cell isolation kit. Ficoll-Paque Plus gradient centrifugation was used to isolate PBMCs from whole blood, and the isolated PBMCs were then either used fresh or cryopreserved at -140C. Triplicate wells were generally used for each culture condition.

Only a few counts were recorded for this clonotype. Its antigen is still unknown. No qualities accompany the bases; no much larger clone lies one base away. The sequence was obtained from a human donor who had recovered from COVID-19. The sequencing input was CD4+ T cells from blood, cultured in vitro.

The CDR3 protein is CAEASGNTIYF. The base sequence is TGTGCCGAAGCGTCCGGAAACACCATATATTTT. The chain links TRBV7-9 with TRBJ1-3; no confident D gene assignment can be made. The CDR3 starts with the cysteine, ends with the phenylalanine, and has 11 residues. Only the CDR3 portion is preserved as DNA: 33 bases, with reading frame beginning at the first base. According to the germline V gene (reference sequence), CDR1 reads SEHNR and CDR2 reads FQNEAQ. Trimming costs V 11 bases and J 4 bases, and their ends lie 9 bases apart. This CDR3, with the reference TRBV7-9 and TRBJ1-3 proteins standing in past its ends, gives the full variable domain DTGVSQNPRHKITKRGQNVTFRCDPISEHNRLYWYRQTLGQGPEFLTYFQNEAQLEKSRLLSDRFSAERPKGSFSTLEIQRTEQGDSAMYLCAEASGNTIYFGEGSWLTVV.